Given below is one TCR beta chain in context. The V end was cut by 5 bases, the J end by 2 bases, with 9 bases between. This CDR3 region has 13 residues. Germline CDR1 is SGHTA and CDR2 is FQGNSA. The data belong to a study of control samples from healthy donors and cancer patients. The table came from immunoSEQ multiplex PCR; TCRdb's copy has only in-frame clones and leaves some out. The sample contains approximately 60,000 clones, about 91% of which appear only once. This TCR was recovered from a man under 40 with colorectal cancer. The sequenced sample was PBMCs. V usage is TRBV7-2 and J usage is TRBJ1-2; D ambiguous. CDR3 sequence: CASSPLPNYGYTF. CDR3 DNA: TGTGCCAGCAGCCCGCTCCCGAACTATGGCTACACCTTC.